This T cell receptor (beta chain) was sequenced during a study of CD8 T cells in Susac syndrome. V dropped 9 bases and J dropped 2 bases, with 10 bases sitting between them. The CDR3 has 12 residues. Germline V gives CDR1 LNHDA, CDR2 SQIVND (reference sequence). Both CD4+ and CD8+ T cells were negatively isolated, and TEMRA cells underwent FACS enrichment. Random hexamers were used to reverse transcribe the RNA input (about 0.5 to 1 ug). Each CDR3 protein gets one entry after TCRdb re-called the immunoSEQ multiplex PCR reads with MiXCR. The data contain 210,000 or so distinct CDR3 sequences, 90% to 95% of them singletons.

The sequencing input was CD8+ T cells from PBMCs. This TCR was recovered from a human donor with multiple sclerosis. The J gene is TRBJ2-5, the V gene TRBV19; D is undetermined. The CDR3 nucleotides read TGTGCCAGCTATGACGGGCAAGAGACCCAGTACTTC. Encoded protein: CASYDGQETQYF. The variable domain in full, with the rest retrieved from reference TRBV19 and TRBJ2-5, is DGGITQSPKYLFRKEGQNVTLSCEQNLNHDAMYWYRQDPGQGLRLIYYSQIVNDFQKGDIAEGYSVSREKKESFPLTVTSAQKNPTAFYLCASYDGQETQYFGPGTRLLVL.